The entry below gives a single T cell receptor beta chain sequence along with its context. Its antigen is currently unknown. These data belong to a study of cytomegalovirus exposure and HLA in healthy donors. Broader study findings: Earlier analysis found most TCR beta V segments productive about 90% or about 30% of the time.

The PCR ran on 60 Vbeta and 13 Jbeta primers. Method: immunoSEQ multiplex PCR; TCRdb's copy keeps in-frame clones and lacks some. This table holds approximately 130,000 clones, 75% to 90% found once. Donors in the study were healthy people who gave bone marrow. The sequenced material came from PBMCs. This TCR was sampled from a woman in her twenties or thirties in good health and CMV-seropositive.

The DNA of the CDR3 is TGCAGCGTTGACGGGGGATTAGGCTACGAGCAGTACTTC. Translated, it gives CSVDGGLGYEQYF. The rearrangement links TRBV29-1 to TRBJ2-7; D may be TRBD2 (6 bases). The V gene's germline CDR1 is SQVTM and CDR2 ANQGSEA. The CDR3 has 13 residues. The V and J ends lost 3 bases and 3 bases respectively, with 12 bases between them.